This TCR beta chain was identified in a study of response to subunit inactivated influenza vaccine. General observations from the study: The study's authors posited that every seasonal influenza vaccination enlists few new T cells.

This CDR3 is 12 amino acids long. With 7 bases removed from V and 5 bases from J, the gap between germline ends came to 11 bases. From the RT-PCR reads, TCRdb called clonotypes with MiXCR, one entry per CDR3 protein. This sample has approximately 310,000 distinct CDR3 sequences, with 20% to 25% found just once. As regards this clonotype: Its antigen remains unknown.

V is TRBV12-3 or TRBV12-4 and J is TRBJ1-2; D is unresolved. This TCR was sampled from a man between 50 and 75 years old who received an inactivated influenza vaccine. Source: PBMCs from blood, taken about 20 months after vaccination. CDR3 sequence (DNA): TGTGCCAGCAACCGTGACATGTATGGCTACACCTTC. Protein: CASNRDMYGYTF.